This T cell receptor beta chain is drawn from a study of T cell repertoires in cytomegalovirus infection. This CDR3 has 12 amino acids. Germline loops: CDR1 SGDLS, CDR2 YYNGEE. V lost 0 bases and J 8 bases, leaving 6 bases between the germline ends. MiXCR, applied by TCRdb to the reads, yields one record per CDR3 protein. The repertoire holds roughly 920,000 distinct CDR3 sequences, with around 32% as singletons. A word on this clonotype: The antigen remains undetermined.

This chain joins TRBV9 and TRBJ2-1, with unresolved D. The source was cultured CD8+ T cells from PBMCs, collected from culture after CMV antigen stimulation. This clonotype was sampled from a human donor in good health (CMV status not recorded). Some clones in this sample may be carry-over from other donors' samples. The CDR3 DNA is TGTGCCAGCAGCGTAGGGCTGGATGAGCAGTTCTTC. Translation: CASSVGLDEQFF.